The 18 T cell receptor beta chains below all came from one sample that was sequenced in a study of CD8+CD57+ T cells in acquired aplastic anemia. Patients included in sequencing had previously demonstrated CD8+CD57+ cell expansion by flow cytometry. Researchers used genomic DNA as the template to profile TCR beta VDJ and CDR3. TCRdb recomputed calls from the reads with MiXCR, one row per CDR3 protein. This table has about 150,000 distinct CDR3 sequences, about 54% appearing once. Material: sorted CD4+, CD8+, or CD8+CD57+ T cells (not recorded which) from PBMCs. The receptors come from a human donor with aplastic anemia.

This sequence joins TRBV11-2 and TRBJ2-3; D ambiguous. CDR1 and CDR2 from the germline V gene are SGHAT and FQNNGV. Trimming stripped 1 base from V and 6 bases from J, with 5 bases between. The length of the CDR3 is 12 residues. The CDR3 bases are TGTGCCAGCAGCTTAGGGAGTGATACGCAGTATTTT. This sequence encodes CASSLGSDTQYF.

This clonotype was observed a few times. The rearrangement uses TRBV7-9 and TRBJ1-1, with TRBD1 matching 8 bases. Unmatched junction bases numbered 4, after V lost 3 bases and J lost 1 base. Germline CDR1 and CDR2: SEHNR and FQNEAQ (reference sequence). The CDR3 is made up of 15 amino acids. The CDR3 DNA follows: TGTGCCAGCAGCTTTGGACAGGGCGCGAACACTGAAGCTTTCTTT. As protein: CASSFGQGANTEAFF.

V gene TRBV20-1 combines with J gene TRBJ2-2; D is perhaps TRBD1 or TRBD2 (5 bases each). The germline gives CDR1 DFQATT, CDR2 SNEGSKA (reference sequence). The CDR3 runs 14 residues. V was pared by 2 bases and J by 6 bases, with 13 bases between. The CDR3 spells CSARKPGPAGELFF. Written as DNA, the CDR3 is TGCAGTGCTAGAAAACCGGGACCCGCCGGGGAGCTGTTTTTT.

The chain recombines TRBV29-1 with TRBJ2-5, with a tentative D call TRBD1 (5 bases). From germline, CDR1 is SQVTM and CDR2 ANQGSEA. This CDR3 has 14 residues. The V and J ends lost 4 bases and 5 bases respectively, with 17 bases between them. CDR3 sequence (DNA): TGCAGCGTTGCATCCTGGGGCTTATCGGAGACCCAGTACTTC. Protein sequence: CSVASWGLSETQYF.

V is TRBV5-8 and J is TRBJ2-1, with TRBD1 as a possible D gene (5 bases). The CDR3 consists of 16 residues. Germline V gene lookup returns CDR1 SGHTS and CDR2 YDEGEE. V was shortened by 0 bases and J by 0 bases, with 10 bases between the two germline ends. CDR3 bases: TGTGCCAGCAGCTTGGACAGGCAACACTCCTACAATGAGCAGTTCTTC. This encodes CASSLDRQHSYNEQFF.

This clonotype was detected many times. The genes are TRBV7-9 and TRBJ2-1, with TRBD1 identical over 12 bases. CDR3 size: 14 residues. The J segment lost 10 bases and the V segment lost 6 bases, leaving 7 bases of the junction unmatched. The germline CDR1 and CDR2 sequences are SEHNR and FQNEAQ (reference sequence). CDR3 sequence: CASSPGTGGLEQFF. CDR3 sequence (DNA): TGTGCCAGCAGTCCCGGGACAGGGGGCTTAGAGCAGTTCTTC.

The chain employs TRBV7-9 and TRBJ2-5; 12 bases are a match to TRBD2. V lost 5 bases to trimming and J lost 3 bases; unmatched junction nucleotides: 4. This CDR3 contains 15 residues. The germline CDR1 and CDR2 sequences are SEHNR and FQNEAQ (reference sequence). CDR3 sequence: CASSETSGGEETQYF. CDR3 DNA: TGTGCCAGCAGCGAGACTAGCGGGGGTGAAGAGACCCAGTACTTC.

This clonotype was recorded at least ten times. This chain joins TRBV7-9 and TRBJ1-1; 7 positions match TRBD1. V was clipped by 2 bases and J by 3 bases; unmatched bases: 0. Germline V gene lookup returns CDR1 SEHNR and CDR2 FQNEAQ (reference sequence). The CDR3 length is 13 residues. CDR3 DNA sequence: TGTGCCAGCAGCTTAAGGGGGCACACTGAAGCTTTCTTT. It specifies CASSLRGHTEAFF.

Ten or more counts support this clonotype. The rearrangement joins TRBV12-3 or TRBV12-4 to TRBJ2-1; possible D gene TRBD2, 5 bases. This CDR3 comprises 13 residues. Trimming cost V 2 bases and J 6 bases, with 8 bases left between them. CDR3 DNA sequence: TGTGCCAGCAGTTTATCGGGATCCAATGAGCAGTTCTTC. Amino acid sequence: CASSLSGSNEQFF.

The chain has TRBV10-3 and TRBJ1-1; D may be TRBD1 (6 bases). The germline V and J ends were trimmed by 10 bases and 4 bases, with 13 bases remaining between them. Germline lookup yields CDR1 ENHRY and CDR2 SYGVKD. The CDR3 covers 12 residues. In nucleotides, the CDR3 is TGTGCCACCCAAGGGGGGCCCACTGAAGCTTTCTTT. Its translation: CATQGGPTEAFF.

V usage is TRBV4-2 and J usage is TRBJ2-7; possible D gene TRBD1, 5 bases. The CDR3 covers 15 residues. Germline values: CDR1 LGHNA, CDR2 YNFKEQ. The ends were cut back, 6 bases at V and 2 bases at J, with 17 bases in the middle. The CDR3 region has the DNA TGTGCCAGCAGTCGTCCCCGACAGTTCCCCTACGAGCAGTACTTC. It is translated as CASSRPRQFPYEQYF.

This clonotype was observed at least ten times. The J gene is TRBJ2-1, the V gene TRBV4-1; perhaps TRBD1 as D (5 bases). V lost 0 bases and J 12 bases, leaving 9 bases between the germline ends. The CDR3 totals 12 residues. Per the germline V gene, CDR1 is MGHRA and CDR2 is YSYEKL. The CDR3 loop reads CASSQDITGQFF. As DNA, the CDR3 is TGCGCCAGCAGCCAAGATATTACAGGGCAGTTCTTC.

This clonotype was picked up a small number of times. V gene TRBV6-1 combines with J gene TRBJ2-1, with 14 bases lining up with TRBD2. The CDR3 length is 16 residues. V trimming: 5 bases; J trimming: 12 bases; junction bases outside the gene matches: 12. Germline CDR1 MNHNS, CDR2 SASEGT. The CDR3 coding sequence is TGTGCCAGCAGTCCAACCCGGACTAGCGGGGGGTCCGGGCAGTTCTTC. It specifies CASSPTRTSGGSGQFF.

The CDR3 nucleotides read TGTGCCACCAGCAGGGGGTTGTCTGGAAACACCATATATTTT. Translating it yields CATSRGLSGNTIYF. The chain uses TRBV15 and TRBJ1-3; D remains ambiguous. Trimming removed 3 bases at V and 1 base at J, with 7 bases between. Germline-derived CDR1 and CDR2 are LNHNV and YYDKDF (reference sequence). This CDR3 region has 14 residues.

The V gene is TRBV10-3, the J gene TRBJ1-1; 8 positions match TRBD1. The junction had 10 bases not matched to a gene; V was cut back by 8 bases and J by 5 bases. This CDR3 contains 14 residues. Looked up from germline, CDR1 is ENHRY and CDR2 is SYGVKD. The CDR3 DNA is TGTGCCATCGGAAAGACAGGGGACGGTACTGAAGCTTTCTTT. Translating gives CAIGKTGDGTEAFF.

V gene TRBV7-3 combines with J gene TRBJ1-1; D is uncertain. Trimming left V 4 bases short and J 5 bases short, with 14 bases between. The CDR3 length is 14 residues. CDR1 and CDR2 (germline): SGHTA, FQGTGA. CDR3 sequence reads: CASSSRTGGTEAFF. In DNA, the CDR3 is TGTGCCAGCAGCTCGAGGACGGGAGGAACTGAAGCTTTCTTT.

The genes are TRBV7-9 and TRBJ2-1, with unresolved D. Between the trimmed V and J ends, which lost 5 bases and 7 bases, there was a span of 9 bases. The length of the CDR3 is 12 residues. From germline, CDR1 is SEHNR and CDR2 FQNEAQ (reference sequence). For the CDR3, the DNA is TGTGCCAGCAGCCCCGGGTGGAATGAGCAGTTCTTC. It encodes CASSPGWNEQFF.

Comment on this clonotype: Just one base apart from a much larger clone, this may be a read error. The chain recombines TRBV9 with TRBJ1-5, with D tentatively TRBD1 (6 bases). CDR3 size: 16 residues. Per germline, CDR1 SGDLS and CDR2 YYNGEE. This chain's CDR3 is CASSADGGGGNKPQHF. In DNA, the CDR3 is TGTGCCAGCAGCGCCGACGGCGGGGGCGGCAATAAGCCCCAGCATTTT.